This TCR beta chain was obtained from a study of CD8 T cells in Susac syndrome. Germline-derived CDR1 and CDR2 are LNHDA and SQIVND (reference sequence). The CDR3 is made up of 15 amino acids. The V end was cut by 3 bases, the J end by 2 bases, with 14 bases between. Peripheral blood CD8+ and CD4+ T cells were profiled by TCR beta sequencing. Negative isolation yielded CD8+ and CD4+ T cells; FACS enriched TEMRA cells. RNA amounts of roughly 0.45 to 1 ug underwent reverse transcription with random hexamers. TCRdb reanalysed the immunoSEQ multiplex PCR reads using MiXCR and keeps one entry per CDR3 protein. Here the sample spans 150,000 or so distinct CDR3 sequences, just over 90% being singletons.

The specimen was CD4+ T cells from PBMCs. This TCR was sampled from a human donor in good health. This chain links TRBV19 with TRBJ2-7; D is undetermined. The CDR3, as DNA: TGTGCCAGTAGTATCCCCGGATACGCTACCTACGAGCAGTACTTC. Amino acids: CASSIPGYATYEQYF.